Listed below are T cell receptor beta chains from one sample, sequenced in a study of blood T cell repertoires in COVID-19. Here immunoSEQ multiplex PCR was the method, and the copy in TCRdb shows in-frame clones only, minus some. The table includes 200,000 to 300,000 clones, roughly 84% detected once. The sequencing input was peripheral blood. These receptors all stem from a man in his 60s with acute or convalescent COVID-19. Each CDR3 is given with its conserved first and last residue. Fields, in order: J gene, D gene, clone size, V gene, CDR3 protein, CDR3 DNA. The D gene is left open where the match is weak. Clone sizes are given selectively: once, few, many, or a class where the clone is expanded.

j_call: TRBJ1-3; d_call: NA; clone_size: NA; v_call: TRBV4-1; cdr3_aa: CASSRPRAYGNTIYF; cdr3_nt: TGCGCCAGCAGCCGCCCCAGGGCATATGGAAACACCATATATTTT
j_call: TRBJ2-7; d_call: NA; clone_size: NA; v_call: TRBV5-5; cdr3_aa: CASSLVGHLYEQYF; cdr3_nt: TGTGCCAGCAGCTTAGTCGGACACCTATACGAGCAGTACTTC
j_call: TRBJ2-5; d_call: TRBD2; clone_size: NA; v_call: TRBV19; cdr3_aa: CASSPGLAGLQETQYF; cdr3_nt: TGTGCCAGTAGCCCGGGACTAGCGGGTCTACAAGAGACCCAGTACTTC
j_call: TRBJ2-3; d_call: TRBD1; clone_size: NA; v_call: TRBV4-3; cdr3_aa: CASSQVPTGESTDTQYF; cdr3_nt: TGCGCCAGCAGCCAAGTCCCGACAGGGGAGAGCACAGATACGCAGTATTTT
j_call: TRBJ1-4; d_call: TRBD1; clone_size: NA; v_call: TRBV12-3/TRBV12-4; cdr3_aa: CASSLTGDEKLFF; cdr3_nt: TGTGCCAGCAGTTTGACAGGGGATGAAAAACTGTTTTTT
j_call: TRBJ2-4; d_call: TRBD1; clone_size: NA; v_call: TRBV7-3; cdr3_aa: CASSLGGVGTEKNIQYF; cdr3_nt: TGTGCCAGCAGCTTAGGTGGGGTGGGGACAGAAAAAAACATTCAGTACTTC
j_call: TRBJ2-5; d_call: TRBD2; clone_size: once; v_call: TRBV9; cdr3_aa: CASSAGLADQETQYF; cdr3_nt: TGTGCCAGCAGCGCGGGACTAGCGGACCAAGAGACCCAGTACTTC
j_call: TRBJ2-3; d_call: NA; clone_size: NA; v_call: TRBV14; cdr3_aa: CASSQAPTGLEDTQYF; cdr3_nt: TGTGCCAGCAGCCAAGCCCCGACAGGTTTAGAAGATACGCAGTATTTT
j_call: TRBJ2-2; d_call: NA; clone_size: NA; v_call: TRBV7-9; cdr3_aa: CAIGTGLAATGELFF; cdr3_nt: TGTGCCATCGGAACAGGGCTAGCGGCTACCGGGGAGCTGTTTTTT
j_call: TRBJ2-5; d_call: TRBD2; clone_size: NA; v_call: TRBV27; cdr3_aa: CASSGGTSGGETQYF; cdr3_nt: TGTGCCAGCAGTGGTGGGACTAGCGGGGGGGAGACCCAGTACTTC
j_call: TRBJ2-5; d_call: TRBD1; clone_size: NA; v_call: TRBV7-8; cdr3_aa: CASSLGRRTGRETQYF; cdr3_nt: TGTGCCAGCAGCTTAGGACGAAGGACAGGGCGAGAGACCCAGTACTTC
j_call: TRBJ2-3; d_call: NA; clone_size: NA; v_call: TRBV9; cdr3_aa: CASSEREVRRGTDTQYF; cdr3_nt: TGTGCCAGCAGCGAGAGGGAGGTCAGGAGAGGGACAGATACGCAGTATTTT
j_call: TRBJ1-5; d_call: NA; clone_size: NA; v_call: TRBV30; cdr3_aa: CAWSRVSYNQPQHF; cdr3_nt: TGTGCCTGGAGCCGGGTCAGTTACAATCAGCCCCAGCATTTT
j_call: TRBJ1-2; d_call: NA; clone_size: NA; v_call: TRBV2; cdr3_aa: CASSEAAANYGYTF; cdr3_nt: TGTGCCAGCAGTGAAGCGGCAGCTAACTATGGCTACACCTTC
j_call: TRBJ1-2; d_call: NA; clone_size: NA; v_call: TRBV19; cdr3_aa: CASSQQRNYGYTF; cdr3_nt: TGTGCCAGTAGTCAACAACGTAACTATGGCTACACCTTC
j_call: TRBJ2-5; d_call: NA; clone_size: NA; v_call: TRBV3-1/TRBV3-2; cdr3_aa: CASSRGRWAETQYF; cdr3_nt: TGTGCCAGCAGCCGGGGGCGATGGGCTGAGACCCAGTACTTC
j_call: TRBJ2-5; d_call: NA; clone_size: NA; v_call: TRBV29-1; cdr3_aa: CSVVIGAEGTQYF; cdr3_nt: TGCAGCGTTGTTATTGGGGCAGAAGGGACCCAGTACTTC
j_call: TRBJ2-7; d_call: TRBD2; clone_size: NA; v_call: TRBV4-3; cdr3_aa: CASSQDYLTGTSDSYEQYF; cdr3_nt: TGCGCCAGCAGCCAAGATTACTTAACCGGGACTAGTGATTCCTACGAGCAGTACTTC
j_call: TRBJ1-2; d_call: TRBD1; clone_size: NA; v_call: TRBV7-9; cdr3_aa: CASRERGTGGYYGYTF; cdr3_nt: TGTGCCAGCAGGGAGAGAGGGACAGGGGGCTACTATGGCTACACCTTC
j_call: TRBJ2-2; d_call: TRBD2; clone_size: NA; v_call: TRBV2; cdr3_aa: CASSRLAGGHGELFF; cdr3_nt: TGTGCCAGCAGTAGACTAGCGGGGGGCCACGGGGAGCTGTTTTTT
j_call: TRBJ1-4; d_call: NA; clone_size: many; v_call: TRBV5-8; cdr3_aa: CASSFSGGSEKLFF; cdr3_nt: TGTGCCAGCAGCTTCTCTGGGGGCAGTGAAAAACTGTTTTTT
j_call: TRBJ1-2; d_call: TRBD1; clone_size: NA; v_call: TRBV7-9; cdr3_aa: CASSPQGSHGYTF; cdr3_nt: TGTGCCAGCAGCCCACAGGGGTCACATGGCTACACCTTC
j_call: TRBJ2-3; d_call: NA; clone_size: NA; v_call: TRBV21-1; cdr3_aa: CASSKYVREEMHTQYF; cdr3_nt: TGTGCCAGCAGCAAATACGTGCGGGAGGAAATGCATACGCAGTATTTT
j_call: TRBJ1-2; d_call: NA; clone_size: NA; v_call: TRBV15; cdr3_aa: CATSLNRAGGYGYTF; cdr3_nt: TGTGCCACCAGCCTCAACAGGGCGGGAGGCTATGGCTACACCTTC
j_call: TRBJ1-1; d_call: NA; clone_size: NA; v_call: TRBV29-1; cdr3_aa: CSDGGDEAFF; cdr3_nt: TGCAGCGACGGGGGTGACGAAGCTTTCTTT
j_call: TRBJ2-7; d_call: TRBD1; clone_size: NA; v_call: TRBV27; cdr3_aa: CASRWDRSSYEQYF; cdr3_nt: TGTGCCAGCAGGTGGGACAGGAGCTCCTACGAGCAGTACTTC
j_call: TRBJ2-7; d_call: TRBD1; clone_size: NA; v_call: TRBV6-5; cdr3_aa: CASSYSRQGTYEQYF; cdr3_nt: TGTGCCAGCAGTTACAGTAGACAGGGGACCTACGAGCAGTACTTC
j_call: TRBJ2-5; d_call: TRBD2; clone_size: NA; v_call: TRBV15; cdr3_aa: CATSYHRTSGGIETQYF; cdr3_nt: TGTGCCACCAGCTACCATCGGACTAGCGGGGGGATAGAGACCCAGTACTTC
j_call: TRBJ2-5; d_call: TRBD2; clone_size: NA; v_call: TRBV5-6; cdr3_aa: CASSLSLAGVLETQYF; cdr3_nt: TGTGCCAGCAGCTTGTCCCTAGCGGGAGTTCTAGAGACCCAGTACTTC
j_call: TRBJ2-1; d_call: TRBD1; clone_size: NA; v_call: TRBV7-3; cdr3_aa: CASSLTVGTGAMVEQFF; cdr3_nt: TGTGCCAGCAGCTTAACTGTCGGGACAGGGGCAATGGTAGAACAGTTCTTC
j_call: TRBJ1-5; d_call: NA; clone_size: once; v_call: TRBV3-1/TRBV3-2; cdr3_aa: CASSQGRQTNQPQHF; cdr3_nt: TGTGCCAGCAGCCAAGGTCGACAAACCAATCAGCCCCAGCATTTT
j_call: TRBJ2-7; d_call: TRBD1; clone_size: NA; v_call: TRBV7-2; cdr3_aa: CASSLAHGTGASYEQYF; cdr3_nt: TGTGCCAGCAGCTTAGCGCATGGGACAGGGGCCTCCTACGAGCAGTACTTC
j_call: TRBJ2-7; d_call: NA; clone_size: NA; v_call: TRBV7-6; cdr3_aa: CASSLAGRSDEQYF; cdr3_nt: TGTGCCAGCAGCTTAGCCGGGAGAAGTGACGAGCAGTACTTC
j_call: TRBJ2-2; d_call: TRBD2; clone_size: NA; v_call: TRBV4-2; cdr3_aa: CASSQESGLAGNTGELFF; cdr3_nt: TGTGCCAGCAGCCAAGAGTCGGGACTAGCGGGGAACACCGGGGAGCTGTTTTTT
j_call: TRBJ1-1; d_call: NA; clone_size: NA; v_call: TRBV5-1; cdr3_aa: CASSFRYPREEAFF; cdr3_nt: TGCGCCAGCAGCTTTCGCTACCCCCGGGAGGAAGCTTTCTTT
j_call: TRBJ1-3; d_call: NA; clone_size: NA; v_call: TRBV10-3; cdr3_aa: CAISVGGSSGNTIYF; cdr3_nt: TGTGCCATCAGCGTGGGGGGTAGTTCTGGAAACACCATATATTTT
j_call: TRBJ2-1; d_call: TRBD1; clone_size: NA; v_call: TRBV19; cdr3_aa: CASSRDRGAPYNEQFF; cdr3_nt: TGTGCCAGTAGCCGGGACAGGGGTGCCCCCTACAATGAGCAGTTCTTC
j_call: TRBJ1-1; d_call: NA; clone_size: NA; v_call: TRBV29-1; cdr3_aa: CSVGAAFF; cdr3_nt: TGCAGCGTGGGAGCGGCTTTCTTT
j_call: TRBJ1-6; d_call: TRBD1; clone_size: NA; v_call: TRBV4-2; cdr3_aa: CASSQETGGISPLHF; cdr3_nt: TGTGCCAGCAGCCAAGAAACAGGGGGAATTTCACCCCTCCACTTT
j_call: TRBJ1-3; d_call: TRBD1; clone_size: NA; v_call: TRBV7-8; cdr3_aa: CASSSTGTGVGNTIYF; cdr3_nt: TGTGCCAGCAGCTCTACCGGGACAGGGGTCGGAAACACCATATATTTT
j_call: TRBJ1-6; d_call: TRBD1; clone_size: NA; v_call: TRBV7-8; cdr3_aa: CASSFPGQGKTPLHF; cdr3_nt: TGTGCCAGCAGCTTTCCGGGACAGGGTAAAACACCCCTCCACTTT
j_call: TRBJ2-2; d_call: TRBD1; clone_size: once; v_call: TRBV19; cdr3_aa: CASSNDRGTGELFF; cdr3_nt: TGTGCCAGTAGTAACGACAGGGGGACCGGGGAGCTGTTTTTT
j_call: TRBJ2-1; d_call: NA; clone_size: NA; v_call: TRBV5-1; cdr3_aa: CASSFGVNEQFF; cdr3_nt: TGCGCCAGCAGCTTCGGGGTGAATGAGCAGTTCTTC
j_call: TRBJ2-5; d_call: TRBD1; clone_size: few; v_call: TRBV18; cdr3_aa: CASSRGQVGQETQYF; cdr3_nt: TGTGCCAGCTCCCGGGGACAGGTCGGACAAGAGACCCAGTACTTC
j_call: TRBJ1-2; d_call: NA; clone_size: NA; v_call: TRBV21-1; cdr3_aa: CASSNCGDRVYGYTF; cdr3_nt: TGTGCCAGCAGCAATTGCGGGGACAGGGTCTATGGCTACACCTTC
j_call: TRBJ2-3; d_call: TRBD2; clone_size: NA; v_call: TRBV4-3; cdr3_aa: CASSQEGTSKSSTDTQYF; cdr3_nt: TGCGCCAGCAGCCAAGAAGGGACTAGCAAATCTAGCACAGATACGCAGTATTTT
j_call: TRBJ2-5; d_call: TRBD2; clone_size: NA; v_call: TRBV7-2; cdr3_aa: CASSLGPGRGQETQYF; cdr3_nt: TGTGCCAGCAGCTTAGGGCCCGGGAGGGGCCAAGAGACCCAGTACTTC
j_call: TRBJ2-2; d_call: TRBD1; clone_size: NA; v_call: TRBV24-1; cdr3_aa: CATSDTGTGRTGELFF; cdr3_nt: TGTGCCACCAGTGATACCGGGACAGGGCGTACCGGGGAGCTGTTTTTT
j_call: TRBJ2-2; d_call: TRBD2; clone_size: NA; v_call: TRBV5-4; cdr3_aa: CASSTTSGGWGTGELFF; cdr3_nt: TGTGCCAGCAGCACGACTAGCGGGGGGTGGGGCACCGGGGAGCTGTTTTTT
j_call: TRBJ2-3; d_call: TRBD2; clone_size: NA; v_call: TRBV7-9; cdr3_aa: CASSLGRGADTQYF; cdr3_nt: TGTGCCAGCAGCTTAGGGCGGGGGGCGGATACGCAGTATTTT
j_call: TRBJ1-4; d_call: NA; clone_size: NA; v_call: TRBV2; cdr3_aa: CASSDLGGDSEKLFF; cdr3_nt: TGTGCCAGCAGTGATCTTGGGGGGGATAGTGAAAAACTGTTTTTT
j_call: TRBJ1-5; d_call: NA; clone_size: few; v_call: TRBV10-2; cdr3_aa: CASSGGLHSNQPQHF; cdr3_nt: TGCGCCAGCAGCGGCGGCCTGCATAGCAATCAGCCCCAGCATTTT
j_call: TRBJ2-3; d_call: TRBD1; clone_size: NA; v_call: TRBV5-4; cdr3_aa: CASRAGQGGTDTQYF; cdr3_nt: TGTGCCAGCAGGGCGGGACAGGGGGGCACAGATACGCAGTATTTT
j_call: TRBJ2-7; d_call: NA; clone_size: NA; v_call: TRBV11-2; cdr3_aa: CASSPDIYEQYF; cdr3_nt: TGTGCCAGCAGCCCCGACATCTACGAGCAGTACTTC
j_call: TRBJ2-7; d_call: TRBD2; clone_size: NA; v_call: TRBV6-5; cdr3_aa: CASTTGTSLYEQYF; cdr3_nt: TGTGCCAGTACCACCGGGACTAGCCTCTACGAGCAGTACTTC